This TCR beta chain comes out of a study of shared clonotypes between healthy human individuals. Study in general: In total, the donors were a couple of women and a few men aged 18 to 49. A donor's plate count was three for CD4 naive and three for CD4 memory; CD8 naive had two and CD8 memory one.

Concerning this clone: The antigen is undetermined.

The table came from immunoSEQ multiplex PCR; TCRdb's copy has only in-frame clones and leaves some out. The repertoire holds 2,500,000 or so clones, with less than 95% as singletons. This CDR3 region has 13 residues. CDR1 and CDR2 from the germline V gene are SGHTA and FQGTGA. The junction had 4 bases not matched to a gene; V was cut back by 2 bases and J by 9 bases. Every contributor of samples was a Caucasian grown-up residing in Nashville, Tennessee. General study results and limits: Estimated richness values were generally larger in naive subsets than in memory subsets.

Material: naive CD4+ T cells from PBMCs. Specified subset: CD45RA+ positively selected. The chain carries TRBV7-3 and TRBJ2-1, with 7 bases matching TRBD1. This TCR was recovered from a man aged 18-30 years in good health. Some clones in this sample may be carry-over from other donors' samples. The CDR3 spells CASSLDRVGEQFF. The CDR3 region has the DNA TGTGCCAGCAGCTTAGACAGGGTTGGTGAGCAGTTCTTC. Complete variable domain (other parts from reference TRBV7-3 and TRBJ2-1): GAGVSQTPSNKVTEKGKYVELRCDPISGHTALYWYRQSLGQGPEFLIYFQGTGAADDSGLPNDRFFAVRPEGSVSTLKIQRTERGDSAVYLCASSLDRVGEQFFGPGTRLTVL.